This T cell receptor (beta chain) comes out of a study of blood T cell repertoires in COVID-19. About the research overall: PBMCs, B-cell-depleted T cells, or T cells were the source of the cDNA or gDNA that made up the material.

As processed by the authors: How many nucleated cells were present was estimated from reference gene primer amplification. Some clones are missing from TCRdb's copy, which holds only in-frame ones; the method was immunoSEQ multiplex PCR. The DNA was the basis for D and trimming; V, J and clone size are from that table. This sample carries around 55,000 clones, about nine tenths of them seen once, and the ten largest clones take 5.5% to 7.5%. Germline V gene data show CDR1 as SGHVS and CDR2 as FQNEAQ. The CDR3 runs to 12 residues. V lost 2 bases and J lost 4, with 5 bases in between. The origin of this receptor is a man between 35 and 55 years old with acute or convalescent COVID-19. Sequenced input: peripheral blood. The chain carries TRBV7-8 and TRBJ1-2; D is unclear. DNA for the CDR3: TGTGCCAGCAGCTTATCAGGCTATGGCTACACCTTC. It encodes CASSLSGYGYTF.